The present entry profiles one TCR beta chain with its context. Sequenced by immunoSEQ multiplex PCR; TCRdb stores in-frame clones only, minus some. The profile covers about 180,000 clones, with approximately 88% appearing a single time and 3.5% to 5% taken by the ten largest. This entry belongs to a study of blood T cell repertoires in COVID-19. In the study overall: PBMCs, B-cell-depleted T cells, or T cells were the source of the cDNA or gDNA that made up the material.

This CDR3 contains 14 residues. In germline, CDR1 is MNHNY, CDR2 SVGAGI (reference sequence). Trimming cost V 4 bases and J 4 bases, with 13 bases left between them. The sequenced sample was peripheral blood. This TCR came from a woman aged 30 to 39 with acute or convalescent COVID-19. V usage is TRBV6-6 and J usage is TRBJ2-5; D might be TRBD1 (6 bases). In nucleotides, the CDR3 is TGTGCCAGCAGTTTCAGGGGTAAGGGAGAGACCCAGTACTTC. Encoded protein: CASSFRGKGETQYF.